These T cell receptor beta chains were read from a single sample in a study of blood T cells in healthy people across ages. MiXCR was run by TCRdb on the 5' RACE reads, yielding one entry per CDR3 protein. Of 1 million or so distinct CDR3 sequences in the sample, more than 35% are singletons; the top ten hold over 15%. Sequenced sample: blood. The receptors originated from a woman between 55 and 75 years old in good health. Each CDR3 is given with its conserved first and last residue. A D gene is named only where the DNA matches it firmly. Clone size is given for some rows only: seen once, a few or many times, or a class if the clone is expanded.

D gene,V gene,clone size,CDR3 length,CDR3 protein
NA,TRBV5-5,NA,14,CASSLLGTGSEAFF
TRBD1,TRBV5-1,NA,14,CASSGTGQSYEQYF
NA,TRBV13,NA,10,CASGRNEQFF
TRBD1,TRBV10-2,few,16,CASSENDRGKAETQYF
NA,TRBV5-6,few,17,CASSLRRDSRSSYEQYF
NA,TRBV6-1,few,15,CASSVLNQGNQPQHF
NA,TRBV6-5,NA,11,CASSYSGRQFF
TRBD1,TRBV7-9,NA,15,CASSPRDRETHEQYF
NA,TRBV20-1,NA,11,CSARAGAEQYF
NA,TRBV12-3/TRBV12-4,NA,14,CASRGQPTNEKLFF
NA,TRBV7-9,NA,15,CASRAEGGVYNEQFF
TRBD2,TRBV20-1,NA,16,CSAQSVAGGSYNEQFF
NA,TRBV9,few,15,CASSVVSGAADIQYF
TRBD2,TRBV11-2,many,16,CASSFSLAGGYNEQFF
NA,TRBV15,NA,19,CATSGISGPQRGTTDTQYF
TRBD2,TRBV5-5,NA,16,CASSLELAGDTDTQYF
NA,TRBV12-5,few,16,CASGLLPGDGANVLTF
NA,TRBV29-1,NA,14,CSGLTPGSYNEQYF
NA,TRBV20-1,NA,15,CSASRGGTGANVLTF
NA,TRBV7-9,NA,17,CASSLKRGATGANVLTF
NA,TRBV6-1,NA,17,CASSASPGFSGANVLTF
NA,TRBV27,once,17,CASSLFGTPSKNYGYTF
TRBD2,TRBV7-9,few,16,CASSLLRLADPDTQYF
NA,TRBV5-1,NA,16,CASSLKSGTTTYGYTF
NA,TRBV7-9,once,16,CASSPMRGDPYNEQFF
NA,TRBV4-1,NA,15,CASSYEGIPGHEQYF
NA,TRBV20-1,NA,16,CSARTRGGRFSYEQYF
TRBD2,TRBV27,few,14,CASTPGLVGNEQFF
TRBD2,TRBV29-1,once,11,CSVESGGREYF
NA,TRBV4-1,NA,13,CASSPGHTGELFF
NA,TRBV6-2/TRBV6-3,many,12,CASRQGGYEQYF
NA,TRBV5-1,few,16,CASDHEGAVGYNEQFF
NA,TRBV3-1,NA,15,CASSQGSVTNEKLFF
TRBD2,TRBV4-1,NA,17,CASSQGSGRFSYNEQFF